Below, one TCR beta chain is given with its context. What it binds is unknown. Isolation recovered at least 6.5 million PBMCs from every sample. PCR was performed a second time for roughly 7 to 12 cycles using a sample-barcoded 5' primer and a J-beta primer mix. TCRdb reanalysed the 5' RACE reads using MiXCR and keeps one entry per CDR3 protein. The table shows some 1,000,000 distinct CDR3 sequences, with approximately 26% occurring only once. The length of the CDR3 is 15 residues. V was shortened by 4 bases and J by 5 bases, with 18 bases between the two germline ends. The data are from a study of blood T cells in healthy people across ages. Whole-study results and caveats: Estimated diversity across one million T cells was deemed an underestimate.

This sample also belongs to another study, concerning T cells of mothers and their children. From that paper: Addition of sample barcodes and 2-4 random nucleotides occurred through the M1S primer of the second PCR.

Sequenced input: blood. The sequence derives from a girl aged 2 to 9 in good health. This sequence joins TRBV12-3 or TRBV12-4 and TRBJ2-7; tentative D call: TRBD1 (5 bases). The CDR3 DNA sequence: TGTGCCAGCAGTTCCGGTGCATTAGACAGCCACGAGCAGTACTTC. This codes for CASSSGALDSHEQYF.